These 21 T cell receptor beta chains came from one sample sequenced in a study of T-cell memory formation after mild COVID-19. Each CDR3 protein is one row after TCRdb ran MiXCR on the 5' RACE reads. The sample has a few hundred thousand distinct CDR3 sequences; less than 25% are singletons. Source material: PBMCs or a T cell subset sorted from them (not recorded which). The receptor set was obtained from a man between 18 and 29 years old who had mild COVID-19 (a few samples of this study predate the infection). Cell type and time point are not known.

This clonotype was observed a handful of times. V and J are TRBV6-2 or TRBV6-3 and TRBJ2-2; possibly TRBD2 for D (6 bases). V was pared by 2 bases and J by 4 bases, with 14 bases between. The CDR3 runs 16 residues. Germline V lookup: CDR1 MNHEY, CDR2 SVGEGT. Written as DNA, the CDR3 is TGTGCCAGCAGTTACGAGGGGTTGGGGGGCACCGGGGAGCTGTTTTTT. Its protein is CASSYEGLGGTGELFF.

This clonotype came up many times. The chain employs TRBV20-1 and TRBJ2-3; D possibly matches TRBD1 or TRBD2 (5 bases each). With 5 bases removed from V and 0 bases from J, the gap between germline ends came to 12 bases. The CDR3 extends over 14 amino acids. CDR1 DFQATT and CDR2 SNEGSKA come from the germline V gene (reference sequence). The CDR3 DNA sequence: TGCAGTGCTCCTAACCGGGACAGCACAGATACGCAGTATTTT. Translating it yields CSAPNRDSTDTQYF.

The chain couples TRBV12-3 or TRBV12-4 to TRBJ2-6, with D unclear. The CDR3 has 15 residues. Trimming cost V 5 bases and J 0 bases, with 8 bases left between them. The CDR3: CASSPPPSGANVLTF. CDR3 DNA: TGTGCCAGCAGTCCCCCCCCCTCTGGGGCCAACGTCCTGACTTTC.

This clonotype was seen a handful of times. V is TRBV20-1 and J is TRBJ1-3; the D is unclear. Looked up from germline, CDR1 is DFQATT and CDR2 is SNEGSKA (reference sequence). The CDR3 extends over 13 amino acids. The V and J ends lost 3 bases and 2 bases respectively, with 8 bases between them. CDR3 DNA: TGCAGTGCTAGGCCTCCCGCTGGAAACACCATATATTTT. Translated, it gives CSARPPAGNTIYF.

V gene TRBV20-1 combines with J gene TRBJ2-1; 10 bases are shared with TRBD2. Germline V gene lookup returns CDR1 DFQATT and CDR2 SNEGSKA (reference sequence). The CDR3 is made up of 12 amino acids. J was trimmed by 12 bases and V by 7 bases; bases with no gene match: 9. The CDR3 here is CSGASGGESQFF. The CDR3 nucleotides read TGCAGTGGGGCTAGCGGGGGTGAATCGCAGTTCTTC.

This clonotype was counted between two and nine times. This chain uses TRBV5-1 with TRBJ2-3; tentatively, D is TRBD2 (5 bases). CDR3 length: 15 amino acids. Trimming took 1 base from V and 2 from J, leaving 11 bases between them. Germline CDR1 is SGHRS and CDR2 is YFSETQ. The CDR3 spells CASSLPPGYTDTQYF. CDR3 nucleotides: TGCGCCAGCAGCTTGCCCCCGGGGTACACAGATACGCAGTATTTT.

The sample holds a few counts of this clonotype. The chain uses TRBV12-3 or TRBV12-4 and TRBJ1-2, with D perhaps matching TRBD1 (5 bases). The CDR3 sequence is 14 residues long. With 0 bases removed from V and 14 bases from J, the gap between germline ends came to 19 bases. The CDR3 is CASSLAPGPRGLTF. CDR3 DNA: TGTGCCAGCAGTTTAGCTCCAGGGCCCCGGGGTTTGACCTTC.

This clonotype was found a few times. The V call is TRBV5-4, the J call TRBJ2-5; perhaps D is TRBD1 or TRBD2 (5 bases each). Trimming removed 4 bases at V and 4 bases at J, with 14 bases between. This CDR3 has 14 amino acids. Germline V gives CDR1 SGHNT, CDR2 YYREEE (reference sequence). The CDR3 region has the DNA TGTGCCAGCAGCGGCTCGGGACCGCCAGAGACCCAGTACTTC. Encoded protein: CASSGSGPPETQYF.

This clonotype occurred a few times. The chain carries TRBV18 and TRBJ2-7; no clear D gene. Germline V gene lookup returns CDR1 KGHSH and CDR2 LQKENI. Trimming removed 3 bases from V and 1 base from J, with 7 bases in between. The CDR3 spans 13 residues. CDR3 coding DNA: TGTGCCAGCTCACCGCGCCGATCCTACGAGCAGTACGTC. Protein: CASSPRRSYEQYV.

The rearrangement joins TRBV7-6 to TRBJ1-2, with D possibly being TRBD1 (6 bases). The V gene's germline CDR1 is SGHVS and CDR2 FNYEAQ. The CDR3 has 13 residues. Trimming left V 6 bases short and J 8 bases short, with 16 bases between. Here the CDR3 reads CASSQKQGWGYTF. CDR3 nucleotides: TGTGCCAGCAGTCAAAAACAGGGCTGGGGCTACACCTTC.

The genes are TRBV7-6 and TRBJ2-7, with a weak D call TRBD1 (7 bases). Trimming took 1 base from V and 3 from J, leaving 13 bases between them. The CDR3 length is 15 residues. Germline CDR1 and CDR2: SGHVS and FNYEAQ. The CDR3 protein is CASSLEGGQSYEQYF. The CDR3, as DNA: TGTGCCAGCAGCTTAGAGGGGGGACAGAGCTACGAGCAGTACTTC. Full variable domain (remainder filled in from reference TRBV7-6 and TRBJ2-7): GAGVSQSPRYKVTKRGQDVALRCDPISGHVSLYWYRQALGQGPEFLTYFNYEAQQDKSGLPNDRFSAERPEGSISTLTIQRTEQRDSAMYRCASSLEGGQSYEQYFGPGTRLTVT.

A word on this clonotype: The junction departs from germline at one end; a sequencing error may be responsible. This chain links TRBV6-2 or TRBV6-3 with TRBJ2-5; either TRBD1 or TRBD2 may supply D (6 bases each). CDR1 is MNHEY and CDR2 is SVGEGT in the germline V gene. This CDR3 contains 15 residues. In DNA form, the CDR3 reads TGTGCCAGCAGTTACGGGGTGGGGGGCCTGGAGACCCATTACTTC. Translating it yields CASSYGVGGLETHYF.

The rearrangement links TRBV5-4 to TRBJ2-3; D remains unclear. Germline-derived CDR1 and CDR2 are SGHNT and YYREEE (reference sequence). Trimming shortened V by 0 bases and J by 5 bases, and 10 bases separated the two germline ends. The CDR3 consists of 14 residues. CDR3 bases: TGTGCCAGCAGCTTGGGGGTACCCGTAGATACGCAGTATTTT. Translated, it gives CASSLGVPVDTQYF.

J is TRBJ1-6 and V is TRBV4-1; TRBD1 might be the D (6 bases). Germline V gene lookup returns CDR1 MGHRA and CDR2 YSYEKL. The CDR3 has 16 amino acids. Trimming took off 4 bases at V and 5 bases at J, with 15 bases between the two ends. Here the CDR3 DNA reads TGCGCCAGCAGCCGAGATCGGGGGGCTAATAATTCACCCCTCCACTTT. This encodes CASSRDRGANNSPLHF.

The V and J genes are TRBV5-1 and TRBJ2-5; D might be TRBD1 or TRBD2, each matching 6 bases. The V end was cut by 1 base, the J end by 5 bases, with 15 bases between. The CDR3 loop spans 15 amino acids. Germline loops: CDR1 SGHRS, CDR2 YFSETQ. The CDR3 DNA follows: TGCGCCAGCAGCTTGACGGGGGCGTCCGGCGAGACCCAGTACTTC. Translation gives CASSLTGASGETQYF.

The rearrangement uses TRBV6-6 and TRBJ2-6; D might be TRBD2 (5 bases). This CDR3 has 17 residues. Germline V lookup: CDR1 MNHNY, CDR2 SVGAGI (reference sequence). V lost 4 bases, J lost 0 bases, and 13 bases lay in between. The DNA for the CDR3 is TGTGCCAGCAGTTCGGTAGCGCGGAGCTCTGGGGCCAACGTCCTGACTTTC. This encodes CASSSVARSSGANVLTF.

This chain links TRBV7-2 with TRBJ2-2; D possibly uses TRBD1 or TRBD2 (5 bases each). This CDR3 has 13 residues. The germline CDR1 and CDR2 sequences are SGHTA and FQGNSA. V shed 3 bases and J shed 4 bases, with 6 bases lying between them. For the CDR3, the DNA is TGTGCCAGCAGCTTGGGACGCACCGGGGAGCTGTTTTTT. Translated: CASSLGRTGELFF.

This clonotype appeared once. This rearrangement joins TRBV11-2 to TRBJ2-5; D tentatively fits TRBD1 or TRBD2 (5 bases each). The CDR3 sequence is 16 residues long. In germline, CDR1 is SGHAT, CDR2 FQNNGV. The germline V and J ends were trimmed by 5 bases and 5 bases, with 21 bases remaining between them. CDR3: CASSTSWDPPRETQYF. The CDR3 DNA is TGTGCCAGCAGCACTAGTTGGGACCCACCACGGGAGACCCAGTACTTC.

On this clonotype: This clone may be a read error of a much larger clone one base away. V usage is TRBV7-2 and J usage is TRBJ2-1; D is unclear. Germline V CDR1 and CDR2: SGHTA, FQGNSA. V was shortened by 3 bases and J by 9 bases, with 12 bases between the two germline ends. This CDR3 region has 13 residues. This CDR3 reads CASSFSRTVEQFF. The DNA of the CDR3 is TGTGCCAGCAGCTTCAGCCGTACTGTTGAGCAGTTCTTC.

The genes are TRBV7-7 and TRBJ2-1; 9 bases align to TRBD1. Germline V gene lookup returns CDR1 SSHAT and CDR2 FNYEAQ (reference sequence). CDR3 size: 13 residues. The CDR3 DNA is TGTGCTAGTTCGGGACAGGGTGTGAATGAGCAGTTCTTC. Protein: CASSGQGVNEQFF.

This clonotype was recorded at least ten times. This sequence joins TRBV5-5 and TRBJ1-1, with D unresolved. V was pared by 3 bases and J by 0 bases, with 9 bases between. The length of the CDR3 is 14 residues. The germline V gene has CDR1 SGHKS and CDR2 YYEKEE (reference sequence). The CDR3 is CASSSIIMNTEAFF. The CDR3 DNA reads TGTGCCAGCAGCTCAATTATCATGAACACTGAAGCTTTCTTT. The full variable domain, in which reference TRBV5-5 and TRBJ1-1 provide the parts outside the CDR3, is DAGVTQSPTHLIKTRGQQVTLRCSPISGHKSVSWYQQVLGQGPQFIFQYYEKEERGRGNFPDRFSARQFPNYSSELNVNALLLGDSALYLCASSSIIMNTEAFFGQGTRLTVV.